These T cell receptor beta chains were read from a single sample in a study of T cells in tuberculosis. The repertoire was sequenced with immunoSEQ multiplex PCR; TCRdb's copy has only in-frame clones and lacks some. The profile shows tens of thousands of clones, just over 90% of them singletons. This sample comprised PBMCs, obtained at tuberculosis diagnosis. The receptor source for this set is an adult with tuberculosis. CDR3s include the opening cysteine and the closing phenylalanine or tryptophan.

V gene	J gene	CDR3 protein
TRBV6-1	TRBJ1-1	CASRDRGRTEAFF
TRBV10-2	TRBJ1-2	CASTRQADYGYTF
TRBV12-5	TRBJ2-7	CASGLGTGTDGSYEQYF
TRBV6-6	TRBJ1-1	CASRPRQGVNTEAFF
TRBV2	TRBJ2-3	CASSDVADTQYF
TRBV18	TRBJ2-7	CASSLSGTGGSYEQYF
TRBV28	TRBJ2-2	CASSHRGTGELFF
TRBV7-2	TRBJ1-5	CASSLLGGGGNQPQHF
TRBV5-8	TRBJ2-2	CASSWGQGRTGELFF
TRBV10-1	TRBJ2-1	CASSLNTAGNEQFF
TRBV4-2	TRBJ1-5	CASSQEGALGDYSNQPQHF
TRBV25-1	TRBJ2-1	CASSIRGGNEQFF
TRBV6-5	TRBJ2-2	CASRSGTATGELFF